The 23 T cell receptor beta chains listed next were all sequenced from one sample in a study of blood T cell repertoires in COVID-19. Sequenced by immunoSEQ multiplex PCR; TCRdb stores in-frame clones only, minus some. Of 85,000 to 110,000 clones detected, around 88% appear once; the ten largest clones hold less than 4.5%. Sequencing was performed on peripheral blood. The receptors were gathered from a human donor in a cohort sampled during active COVID-19.

The rearrangement uses TRBV19 and TRBJ2-7, with 10 bases fitting TRBD1. With V trimmed by 0 bases and J by 8 bases, 4 bases remained unmatched. The length of the CDR3 is 14 residues. Germline V gene sequence: CDR1 LNHDA, CDR2 SQIVND (reference sequence). The CDR3 reads CASSIEGQGIKQYF. The DNA for the CDR3 is TGTGCCAGTAGTATAGAGGGACAGGGGATAAAGCAGTACTTC.

The genes are TRBV2 and TRBJ1-4; maybe TRBD1 (6 bases). The CDR3 runs to 15 residues. Germline V gene sequence: CDR1 SNHLY, CDR2 FYNNEI. The germline V and J ends were trimmed by 6 bases and 6 bases, with 17 bases remaining between them. The CDR3 sequence: CASRRGGGRHEKLFF. CDR3 DNA: TGTGCCAGCAGGAGGGGGGGCGGGAGACATGAAAAACTGTTTTTT.

V is TRBV14 and J is TRBJ2-7, with 10 bases matching TRBD1. This CDR3 contains 18 residues. Germline V lookup: CDR1 SGHDN, CDR2 FVKESK. Trimming cost V 1 base and J 3 bases; bases outside gene matches: 12. CDR3 in DNA: TGTGCCAGCAGCCAAGGAAGGGGGACAGGGGTTAGAAACTACGAGCAGTACTTC. It encodes CASSQGRGTGVRNYEQYF.

V gene TRBV18 combines with J gene TRBJ1-1; possibly TRBD1 for D (6 bases). This CDR3 comprises 14 residues. Per the germline V gene, CDR1 is KGHSH and CDR2 is LQKENI. The germline V and J ends were trimmed by 2 bases and 5 bases, with 12 bases remaining between them. Here the CDR3 reads CASSPTGWGTEAFF. The DNA of the CDR3 is TGTGCCAGCTCACCAACAGGGTGGGGTACTGAAGCTTTCTTT. Supplemented by reference TRBV18 and TRBJ1-1, the full variable domain reads NAGVMQNPRHLVRRRGQEARLRCSPMKGHSHVYWYRQLPEEGLKFMVYLQKENIIDESGMPKERFSAEFPKEGPSILRIQQVVRGDSAAYFCASSPTGWGTEAFFGQGTRLTVV.

V and J are TRBV11-3 and TRBJ2-3; TRBD2 matches at 14 bases. The CDR3 sequence is 16 residues long. From germline, CDR1 is SGHNT and CDR2 YENEEA. V dropped 4 bases and J dropped 5; count of bases not matched to a gene: 5. In DNA form, the CDR3 reads TGTGCCAGCAGCTGGGGACTAGCGGGGGAAGTAGATACGCAGTATTTT. Translated: CASSWGLAGEVDTQYF.

This clone was seen a few times. This chain uses TRBV27 with TRBJ1-5; no clear D. The CDR3 consists of 14 residues. Per the germline V gene, CDR1 is MNHEY and CDR2 is SMNVEV (reference sequence). V was clipped by 5 bases and J by 4 bases, with 12 bases between them. In DNA form, the CDR3 reads TGTGCCAGCAGTCCCGGGAGGAAAAATCAGCCCCAGCATTTT. This sequence encodes CASSPGRKNQPQHF.

The chain recombines TRBV10-3 with TRBJ2-3; a weak D match, TRBD2 (5 bases). The germline V and J ends were trimmed by 7 bases and 6 bases, with 11 bases remaining between them. The germline gives CDR1 ENHRY, CDR2 SYGVKD. The CDR3 sequence is 12 residues long. The DNA for the CDR3 is TGTGCCATCACGACGGGGTTGGATACGCAGTATTTT. It is translated as CAITTGLDTQYF.

The chain recombines TRBV5-4 with TRBJ2-7; 10 bases match TRBD2. V gave up 5 bases and J gave up 4 bases; unmatched junction bases: 12. The CDR3 extends over 16 amino acids. The germline V gene encodes CDR1 SGHNT and CDR2 YYREEE (reference sequence). In nucleotides, the CDR3 is TGTGCCAGCAGACTACACCCCGGGACTAGCGATTACGAGCAGTACTTC. As protein: CASRLHPGTSDYEQYF.

This clone was observed a few times. This sequence joins TRBV6-5 and TRBJ1-4, with 7 bases identical to TRBD1. Germline CDR1 MNHEY, CDR2 SVGAGI. V lost 5 bases to trimming and J lost 3 bases; unmatched junction nucleotides: 3. This CDR3 has 14 residues. The CDR3 loop is CASSRQGSNEKLFF. The CDR3 coding sequence is TGTGCCAGCAGTCGACAGGGCTCTAATGAAAAACTGTTTTTT.

The CDR3 bases are TGTGCCAGCAGCTCCATGGGACAGGGAACAAACACCATATATTTT. Translated: CASSSMGQGTNTIYF. This chain uses TRBV9 with TRBJ1-3, with 9 bases identical to TRBD1. The CDR3 spans 15 residues. The trim removed 4 bases at V and 6 bases at J, leaving 8 bases unmatched. In germline, CDR1 is SGDLS, CDR2 YYNGEE.

The gene calls are TRBV2 and TRBJ2-5, with TRBD2 matching 12 bases. The germline V gene has CDR1 SNHLY and CDR2 FYNNEI. The CDR3 spans 16 residues. The trim removed 4 bases at V and 5 bases at J, leaving 8 bases unmatched. The CDR3 is CASSARLAGAGETQYF. The CDR3 coding sequence is TGTGCCAGCAGTGCCAGACTAGCGGGGGCTGGGGAGACCCAGTACTTC.

V and J are TRBV2 and TRBJ1-3; D is unresolved. Germline V gene lookup returns CDR1 SNHLY and CDR2 FYNNEI. V lost 10 bases to trimming and J lost 6 bases, with 4 bases between them. The CDR3 extends over 9 amino acids. Here the CDR3 reads CATQNTIYF. The CDR3, as DNA: TGTGCCACCCAAAACACCATATATTTT.

The V call is TRBV7-9, the J call TRBJ1-3, with unresolved D. The CDR3 spans 16 residues. CDR1 is SEHNR and CDR2 is FQNEAQ in the germline V gene (reference sequence). Deletions cut 3 bases from V and 0 bases from J, with 12 bases between. CDR3 in amino acids: CASSFMGRDSGNTIYF. CDR3 bases: TGTGCCAGCAGCTTTATGGGCAGAGACTCTGGAAACACCATATATTTT.

The V and J genes are TRBV5-1 and TRBJ2-1; D is uncertain. The CDR3 is 12 residues long. Per the germline V gene, CDR1 is SGHRS and CDR2 is YFSETQ. V was pared by 1 base and J by 5 bases, with 4 bases between. DNA for the CDR3: TGCGCCAGCAGCTTGACAAACAATGAGCAGTTCTTC. Its translation is CASSLTNNEQFF.

This clone counts as medium-sized. The V call is TRBV30, the J call TRBJ2-2; no clear D gene. Germline V gene data show CDR1 as GTSNPN and CDR2 as SVGIG (reference sequence). The length of the CDR3 is 12 residues. The V and J ends lost 2 bases and 7 bases respectively, with 8 bases between them. The CDR3 nucleotides read TGTGCCTGGAGTCTAACTGTCGGGGAGCTGTTTTTT. The encoded protein is CAWSLTVGELFF.

The J gene is TRBJ1-2, the V gene TRBV30; 11 nucleotides line up with TRBD1. With V trimmed by 5 bases and J by 8 bases, 10 bases remained unmatched. CDR1 and CDR2 from the germline V gene are GTSNPN and SVGIG (reference sequence). CDR3 length: 14 residues. CDR3 in DNA: TGTGCCTGGCAGGGACAGGGGGTAAGAGGAGGCTACACCTTC. Its protein product is CAWQGQGVRGGYTF.

The rearrangement uses TRBV14 and TRBJ2-2; 8 bases are a match to TRBD1. After removal of 4 bases from V and 4 bases from J, the junction contained 5 bases not matched to a gene. CDR1 SGHDN and CDR2 FVKESK come from the germline V gene. This CDR3 comprises 15 residues. CDR3: CASSLQGASTGELFF. Here the CDR3 DNA reads TGTGCCAGCAGCCTCCAGGGGGCAAGCACCGGGGAGCTGTTTTTT.

This clone was found a few times. The rearrangement links TRBV29-1 to TRBJ2-1; tentatively, D is TRBD1 (6 bases). CDR3 length equals 13 residues. The germline CDR1 and CDR2 sequences are SQVTM and ANQGSEA. V was shortened by 0 bases and J by 9 bases, with 12 bases between the two germline ends. CDR3 protein: CSVEEPRGSEQFF. Here the CDR3 DNA reads TGCAGCGTTGAAGAGCCCAGGGGCAGTGAGCAGTTCTTC.

V and J are TRBV6-1 and TRBJ2-5; no clear D. The length of the CDR3 is 16 residues. V was clipped by 2 bases and J by 7 bases, with 20 bases between them. Germline lookup yields CDR1 MNHNS and CDR2 SASEGT. CDR3 nucleotides: TGTGCCAGCAGTGAACAATTGGGCATTGTTTATGGGACCCAGTACTTC. This sequence encodes CASSEQLGIVYGTQYF.

This chain uses TRBV6-4 with TRBJ2-2; possible D gene TRBD2, 5 bases. Germline loops: CDR1 MRHNA, CDR2 SNTAGT. V lost 6 bases and J lost 7, with 15 bases in between. CDR3 length: 14 amino acids. The CDR3 reads CASSQDGVIGELFF. The CDR3 DNA follows: TGTGCCAGCAGCCAGGACGGGGTCATCGGGGAGCTGTTTTTT.

This chain connects TRBV24-1 to TRBJ2-3; 12 nucleotides align to TRBD2. With 4 bases clipped from V and 1 base from J, the junction kept 8 bases outside the gene matches. This CDR3 is 18 amino acids long. The V gene's germline CDR1 is KGHDR and CDR2 SFDVKD. DNA for the CDR3: TGTGCCACCAGTGACCCAACAAGACTAGCGGGGGGCACAGATACGCAGTATTTT. Encoded protein: CATSDPTRLAGGTDTQYF.

V and J are TRBV6-2 or TRBV6-3 and TRBJ2-2, with 9 bases that match TRBD1. Germline V gives CDR1 MNHEY, CDR2 SVGEGT. The CDR3 contains 17 residues. The V and J ends lost 6 bases and 6 bases, in that order; junction bases with no gene match: 14. CDR3 in amino acids: CASSSPEAGQGPGELFF. The CDR3, as DNA: TGTGCCAGCAGCTCCCCGGAGGCGGGACAGGGACCCGGGGAGCTGTTTTTT.

V is TRBV7-2 and J is TRBJ1-1, with 7 positions matching TRBD1. This CDR3 region has 15 residues. J was trimmed by 7 bases and V by 2 bases; bases with no gene match: 10. The germline gives CDR1 SGHTA, CDR2 FQGNSA. CDR3 bases: TGTGCCAGCAGCTTATTGGGACAGACCCGTGTTGAAGCTTTCTTT. This sequence encodes CASSLLGQTRVEAFF.